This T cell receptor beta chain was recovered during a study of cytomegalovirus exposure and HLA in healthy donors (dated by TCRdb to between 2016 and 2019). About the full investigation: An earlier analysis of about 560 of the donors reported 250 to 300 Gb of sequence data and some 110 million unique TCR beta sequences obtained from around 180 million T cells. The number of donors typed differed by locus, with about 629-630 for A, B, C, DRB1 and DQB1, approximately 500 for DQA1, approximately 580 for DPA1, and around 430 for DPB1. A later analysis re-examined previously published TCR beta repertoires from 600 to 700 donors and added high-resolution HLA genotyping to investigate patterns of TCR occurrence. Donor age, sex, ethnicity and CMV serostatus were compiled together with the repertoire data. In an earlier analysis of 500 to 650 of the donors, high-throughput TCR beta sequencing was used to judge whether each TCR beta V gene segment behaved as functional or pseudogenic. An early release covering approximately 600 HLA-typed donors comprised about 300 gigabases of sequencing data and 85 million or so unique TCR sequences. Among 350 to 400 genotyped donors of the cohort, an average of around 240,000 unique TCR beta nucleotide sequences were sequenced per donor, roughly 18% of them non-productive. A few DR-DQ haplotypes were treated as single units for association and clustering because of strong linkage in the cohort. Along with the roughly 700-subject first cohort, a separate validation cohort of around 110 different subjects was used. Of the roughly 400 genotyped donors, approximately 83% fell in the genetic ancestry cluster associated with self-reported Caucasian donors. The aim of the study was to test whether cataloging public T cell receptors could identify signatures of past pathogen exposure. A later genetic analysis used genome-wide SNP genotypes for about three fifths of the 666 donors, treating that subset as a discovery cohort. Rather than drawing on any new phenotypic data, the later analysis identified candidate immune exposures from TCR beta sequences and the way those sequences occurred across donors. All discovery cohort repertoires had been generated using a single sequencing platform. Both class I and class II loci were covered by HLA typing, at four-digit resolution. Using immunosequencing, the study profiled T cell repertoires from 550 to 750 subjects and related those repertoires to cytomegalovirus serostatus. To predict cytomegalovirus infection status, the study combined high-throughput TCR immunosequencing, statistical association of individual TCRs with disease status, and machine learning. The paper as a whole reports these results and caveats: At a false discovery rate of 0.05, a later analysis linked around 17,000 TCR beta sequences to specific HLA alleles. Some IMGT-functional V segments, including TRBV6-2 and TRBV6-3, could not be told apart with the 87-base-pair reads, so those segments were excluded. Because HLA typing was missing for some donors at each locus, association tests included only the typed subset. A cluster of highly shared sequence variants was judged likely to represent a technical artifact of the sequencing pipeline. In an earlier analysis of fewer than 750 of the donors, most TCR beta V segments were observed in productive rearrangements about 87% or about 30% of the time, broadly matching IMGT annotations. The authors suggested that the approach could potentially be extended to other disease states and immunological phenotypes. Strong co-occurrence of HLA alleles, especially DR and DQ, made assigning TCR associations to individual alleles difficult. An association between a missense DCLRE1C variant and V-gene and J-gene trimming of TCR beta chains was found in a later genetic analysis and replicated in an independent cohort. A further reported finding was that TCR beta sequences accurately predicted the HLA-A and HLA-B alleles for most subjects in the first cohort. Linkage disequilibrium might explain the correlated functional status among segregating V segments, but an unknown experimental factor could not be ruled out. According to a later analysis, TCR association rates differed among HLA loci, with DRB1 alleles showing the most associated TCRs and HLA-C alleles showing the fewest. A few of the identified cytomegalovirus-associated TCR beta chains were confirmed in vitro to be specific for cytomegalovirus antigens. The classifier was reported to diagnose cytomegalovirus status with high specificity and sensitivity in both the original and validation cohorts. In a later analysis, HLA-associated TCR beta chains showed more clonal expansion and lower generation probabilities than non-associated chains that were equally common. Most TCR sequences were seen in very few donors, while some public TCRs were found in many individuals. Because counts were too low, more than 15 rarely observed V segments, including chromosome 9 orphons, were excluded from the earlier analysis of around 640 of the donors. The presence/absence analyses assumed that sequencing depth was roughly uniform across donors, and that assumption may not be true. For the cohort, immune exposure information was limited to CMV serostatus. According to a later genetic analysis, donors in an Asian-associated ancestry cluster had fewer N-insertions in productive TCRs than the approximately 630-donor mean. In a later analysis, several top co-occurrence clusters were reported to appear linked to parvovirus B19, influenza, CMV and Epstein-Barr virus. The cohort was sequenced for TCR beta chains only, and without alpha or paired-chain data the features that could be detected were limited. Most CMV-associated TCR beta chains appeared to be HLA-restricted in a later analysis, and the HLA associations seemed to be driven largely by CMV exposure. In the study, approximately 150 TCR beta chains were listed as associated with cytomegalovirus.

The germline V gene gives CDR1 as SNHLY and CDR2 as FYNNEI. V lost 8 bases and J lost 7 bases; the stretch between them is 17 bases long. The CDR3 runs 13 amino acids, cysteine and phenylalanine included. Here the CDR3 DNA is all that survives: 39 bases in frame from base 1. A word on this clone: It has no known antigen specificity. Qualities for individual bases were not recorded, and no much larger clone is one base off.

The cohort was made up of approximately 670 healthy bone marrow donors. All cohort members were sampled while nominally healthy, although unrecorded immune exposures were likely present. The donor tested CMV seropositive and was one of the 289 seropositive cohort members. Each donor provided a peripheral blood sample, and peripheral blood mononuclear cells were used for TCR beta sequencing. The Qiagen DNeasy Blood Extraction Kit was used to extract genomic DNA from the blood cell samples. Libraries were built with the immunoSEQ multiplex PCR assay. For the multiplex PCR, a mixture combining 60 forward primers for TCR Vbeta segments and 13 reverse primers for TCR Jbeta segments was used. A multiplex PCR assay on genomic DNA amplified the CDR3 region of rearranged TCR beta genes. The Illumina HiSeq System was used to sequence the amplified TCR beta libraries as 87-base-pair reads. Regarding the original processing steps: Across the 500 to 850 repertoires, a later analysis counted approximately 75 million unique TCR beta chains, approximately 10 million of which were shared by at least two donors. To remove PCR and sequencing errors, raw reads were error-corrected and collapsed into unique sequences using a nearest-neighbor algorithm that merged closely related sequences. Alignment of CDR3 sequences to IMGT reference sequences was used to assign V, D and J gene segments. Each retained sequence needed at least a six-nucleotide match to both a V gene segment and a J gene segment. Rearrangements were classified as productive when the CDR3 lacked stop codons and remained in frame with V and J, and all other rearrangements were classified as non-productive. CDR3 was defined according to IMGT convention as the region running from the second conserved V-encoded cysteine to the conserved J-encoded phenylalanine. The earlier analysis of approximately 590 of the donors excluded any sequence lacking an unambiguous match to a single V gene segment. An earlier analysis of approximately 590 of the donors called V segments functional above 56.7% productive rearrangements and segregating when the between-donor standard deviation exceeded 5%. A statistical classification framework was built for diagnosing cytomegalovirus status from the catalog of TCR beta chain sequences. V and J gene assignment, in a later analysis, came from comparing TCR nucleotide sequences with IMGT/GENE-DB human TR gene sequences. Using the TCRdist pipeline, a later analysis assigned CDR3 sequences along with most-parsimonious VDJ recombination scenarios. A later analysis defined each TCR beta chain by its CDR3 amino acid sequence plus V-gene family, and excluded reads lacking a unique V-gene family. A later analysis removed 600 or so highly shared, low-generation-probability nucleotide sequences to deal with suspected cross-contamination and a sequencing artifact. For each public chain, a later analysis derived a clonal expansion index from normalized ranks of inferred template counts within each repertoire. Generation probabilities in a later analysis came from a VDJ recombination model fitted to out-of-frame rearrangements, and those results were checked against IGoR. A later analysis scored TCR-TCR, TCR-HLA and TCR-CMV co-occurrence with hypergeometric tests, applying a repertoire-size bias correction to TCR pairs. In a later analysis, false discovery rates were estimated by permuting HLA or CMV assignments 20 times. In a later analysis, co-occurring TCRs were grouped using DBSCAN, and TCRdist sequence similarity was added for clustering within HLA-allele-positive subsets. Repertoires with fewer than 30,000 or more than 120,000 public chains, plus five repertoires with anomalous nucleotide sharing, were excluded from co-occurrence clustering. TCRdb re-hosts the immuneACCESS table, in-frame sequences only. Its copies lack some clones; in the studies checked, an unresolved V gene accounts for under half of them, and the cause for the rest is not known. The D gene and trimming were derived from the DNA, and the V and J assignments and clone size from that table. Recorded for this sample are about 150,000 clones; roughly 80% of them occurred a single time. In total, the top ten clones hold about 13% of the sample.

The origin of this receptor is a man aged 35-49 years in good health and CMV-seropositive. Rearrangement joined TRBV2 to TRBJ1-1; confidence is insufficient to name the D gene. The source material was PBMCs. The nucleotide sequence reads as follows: TGTGCCAGCCATACTAACGGCGGCAGTGAAGCTTTCTTT. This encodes CASHTNGGSEAFF.